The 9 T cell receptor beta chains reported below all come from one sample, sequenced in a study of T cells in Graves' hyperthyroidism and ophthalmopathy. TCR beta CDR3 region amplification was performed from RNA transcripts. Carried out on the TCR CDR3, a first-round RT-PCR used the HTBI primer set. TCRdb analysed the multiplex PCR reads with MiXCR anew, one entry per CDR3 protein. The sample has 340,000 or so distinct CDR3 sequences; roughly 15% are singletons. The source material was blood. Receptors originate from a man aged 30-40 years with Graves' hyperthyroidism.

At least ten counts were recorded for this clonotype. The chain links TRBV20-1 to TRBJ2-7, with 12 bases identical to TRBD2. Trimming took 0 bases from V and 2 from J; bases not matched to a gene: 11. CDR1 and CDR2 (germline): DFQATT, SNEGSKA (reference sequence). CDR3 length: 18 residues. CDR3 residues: CSAREPTTSGSGAYEQYF. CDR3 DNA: TGCAGTGCTAGAGAGCCCACGACTAGCGGGAGTGGAGCCTACGAGCAGTACTTC.

CDR3 in amino acids: CSARAMQYSGTVIEAFF. The CDR3 DNA reads as TGCAGTGCTAGGGCCATGCAATACTCCGGGACAGTCATTGAAGCTTTCTTT. The chain links TRBV20-1 to TRBJ1-1; 7 bases are a match to TRBD1. V shed 3 bases and J 7 bases; nucleotides not matched to a gene: 20. Germline V gene data show CDR1 as DFQATT and CDR2 as SNEGSKA (reference sequence). This CDR3 has 17 amino acids.

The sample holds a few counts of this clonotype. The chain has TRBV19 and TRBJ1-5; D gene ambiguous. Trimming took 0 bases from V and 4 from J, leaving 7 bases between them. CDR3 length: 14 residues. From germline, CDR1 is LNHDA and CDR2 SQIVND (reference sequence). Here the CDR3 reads CASSIELQNQPQHF. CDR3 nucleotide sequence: TGTGCCAGTAGTATAGAGCTCCAAAATCAGCCCCAGCATTTT.

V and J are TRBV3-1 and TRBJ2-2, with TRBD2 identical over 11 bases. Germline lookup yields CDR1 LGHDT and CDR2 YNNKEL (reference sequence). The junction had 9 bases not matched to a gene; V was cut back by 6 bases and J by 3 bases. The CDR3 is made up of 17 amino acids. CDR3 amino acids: CASSQLAGEIDTGELFF. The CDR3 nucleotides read TGTGCCAGCAGTCAACTAGCGGGAGAGATCGACACCGGGGAGCTGTTTTTT.

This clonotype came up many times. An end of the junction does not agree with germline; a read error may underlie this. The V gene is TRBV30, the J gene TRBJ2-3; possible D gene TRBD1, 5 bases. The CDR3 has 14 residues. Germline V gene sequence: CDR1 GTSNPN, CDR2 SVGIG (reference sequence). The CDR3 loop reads CAWRSRPGTGTQYF. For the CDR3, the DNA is TGTGCCTGGAGATCGAGGCCTGGCACAGGTACGCAGTATTTT.

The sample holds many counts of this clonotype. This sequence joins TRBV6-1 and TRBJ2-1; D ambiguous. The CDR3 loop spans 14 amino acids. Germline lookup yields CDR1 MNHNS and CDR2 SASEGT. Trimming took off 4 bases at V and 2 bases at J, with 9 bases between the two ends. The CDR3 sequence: CASSATPPYNEQFF. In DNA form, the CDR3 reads TGTGCCAGCAGTGCTACTCCTCCCTACAATGAGCAGTTCTTC.

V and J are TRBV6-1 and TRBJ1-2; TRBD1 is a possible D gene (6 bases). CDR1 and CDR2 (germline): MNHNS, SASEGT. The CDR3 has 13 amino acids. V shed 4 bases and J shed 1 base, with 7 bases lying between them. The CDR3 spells CASSGTVNYGYTF. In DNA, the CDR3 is TGTGCCAGCAGTGGGACAGTTAACTATGGCTACACCTTC.

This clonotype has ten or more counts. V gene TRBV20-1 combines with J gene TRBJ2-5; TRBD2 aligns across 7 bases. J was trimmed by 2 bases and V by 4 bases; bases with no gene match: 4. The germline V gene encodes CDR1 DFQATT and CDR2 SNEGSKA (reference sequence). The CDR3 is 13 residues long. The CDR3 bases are TGCAGTGCTACCGGGACTAATCAAGAGACCCAGTACTTC. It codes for CSATGTNQETQYF.

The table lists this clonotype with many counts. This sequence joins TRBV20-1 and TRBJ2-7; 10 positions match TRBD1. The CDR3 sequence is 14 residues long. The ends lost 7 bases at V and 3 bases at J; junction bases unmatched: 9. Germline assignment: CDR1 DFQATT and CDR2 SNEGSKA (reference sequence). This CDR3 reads CSVTPGTGVYEQYF. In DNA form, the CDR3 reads TGCAGTGTGACCCCCGGGACAGGGGTCTACGAGCAGTACTTC.